The 3 T cell receptor beta chains below were found in one sample sequenced in a study of cytomegalovirus exposure and HLA in healthy donors (dated by TCRdb to about 2017). The library relied on the immunoSEQ multiplex PCR assay. For the multiplex PCR, a mixture combining 60 forward primers for TCR Vbeta segments and 13 reverse primers for TCR Jbeta segments was used. As stored in TCRdb, this immuneACCESS dataset retains in-frame rearrangements with V and J assigned. A fraction of the clones does not appear; measured against another copy, unresolved V genes explain less than half of the discrepancy, and the remainder lacks a known reason. This sample holds under 130,000 clones; about 83% were observed only once. The ten largest make up around 5.1% of the sample. The sample consisted of PBMCs. These TCRs come from a female donor in good health and CMV-seropositive.

In the case of this clone: Its ends do not fully match the called genes, so a read error is possible. CDR3 sequence reads: CSSSLVGQGGRETQYF. Here the CDR3 DNA reads TGTTCCAGCAGCTTAGTCGGCCAGGGGGGCCGGGAGACCCAGTACTTC. The chain is built from TRBV7-3 and TRBJ2-5, with D possibly TRBD1 on 7 matching bases. The CDR3 loop spans 16 amino acids. Germline-derived CDR1 and CDR2 are SGHTA and FQGTGA.

The V and J genes are TRBV6-5 and TRBJ2-3; 8 nucleotides agree with TRBD2. V dropped 4 bases and J dropped 5; count of bases not matched to a gene: 5. The CDR3 is 14 amino acids. Germline CDR1 and CDR2: MNHEY and SVGAGI. CDR3 loop: CASSSPRGGDTQYF. CDR3 in DNA: TGTGCCAGCAGTTCCCCCCGGGGGGGAGATACGCAGTATTTT.

As for this clone: This sample also contains other DNA sequences that code for the same CDR3. V gene TRBV27 combines with J gene TRBJ1-5; 8 bases align to TRBD1. The junction had 7 bases not matched to a gene; V was cut back by 5 bases and J by 4 bases. CDR1 and CDR2 (germline): MNHEY, SMNVEV (reference sequence). CDR3 length equals 15 residues. The CDR3 DNA follows: TGTGCCAGCAGTCCCGGGACAGGAGCGAATCAGCCCCAGCATTTT. This sequence encodes CASSPGTGANQPQHF.